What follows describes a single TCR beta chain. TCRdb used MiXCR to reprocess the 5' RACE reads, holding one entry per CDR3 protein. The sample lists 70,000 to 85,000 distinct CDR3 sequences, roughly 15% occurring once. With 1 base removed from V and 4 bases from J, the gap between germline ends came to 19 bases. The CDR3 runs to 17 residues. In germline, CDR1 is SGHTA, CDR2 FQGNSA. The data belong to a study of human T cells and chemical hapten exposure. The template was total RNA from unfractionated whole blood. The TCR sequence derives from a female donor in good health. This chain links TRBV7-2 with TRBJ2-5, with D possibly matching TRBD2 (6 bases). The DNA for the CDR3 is TGTGCCAGCAGCTTAGGGGCTCGGACTACACTCCGAGAGACCCAGTACTTC. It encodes CASSLGARTTLRETQYF.